The clone carrying this T cell receptor beta chain was picked up a small number of times. TCRdb's copy holds only in-frame clones and misses some; the assay was immunoSEQ multiplex PCR. The sample includes 29,000 or so clones, about 89% seen only once; the top ten take 6.9%. This sample stems from a study of T cell changes during pregnancy in multiple sclerosis. The V and J ends lost 0 bases and 0 bases respectively, with 5 bases between them. The CDR3 loop spans 13 amino acids. Germline V gives CDR1 GTSNPN, CDR2 SVGIG (reference sequence). This clonotype was sampled from a female donor with multiple sclerosis, enrolled in a pregnancy study. Sequenced material: CD8+ T cells from peripheral blood mononuclear cells, taken in the second trimester of pregnancy. The chain couples TRBV30 to TRBJ1-1; TRBD1 might be the D (5 bases). The CDR3 reads CAWSVGVNTEAFF. The CDR3 bases are TGTGCCTGGAGTGTAGGGGTGAACACTGAAGCTTTCTTT.